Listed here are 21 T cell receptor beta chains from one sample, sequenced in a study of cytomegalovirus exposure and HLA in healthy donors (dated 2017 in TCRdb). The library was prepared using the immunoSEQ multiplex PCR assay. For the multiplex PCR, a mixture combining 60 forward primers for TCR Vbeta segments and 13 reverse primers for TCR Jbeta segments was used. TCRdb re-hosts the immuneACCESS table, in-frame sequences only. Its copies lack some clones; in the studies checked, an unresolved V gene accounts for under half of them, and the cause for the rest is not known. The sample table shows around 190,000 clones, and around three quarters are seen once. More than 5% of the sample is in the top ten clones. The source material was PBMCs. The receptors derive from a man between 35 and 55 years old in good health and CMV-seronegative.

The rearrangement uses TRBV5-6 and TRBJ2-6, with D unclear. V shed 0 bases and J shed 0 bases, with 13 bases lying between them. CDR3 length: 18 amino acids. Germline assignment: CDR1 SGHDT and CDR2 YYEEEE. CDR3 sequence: CASSLVGASDSGANVLTF. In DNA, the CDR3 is TGTGCCAGCAGCTTGGTTGGAGCGTCTGACTCTGGGGCCAACGTCCTGACTTTC.

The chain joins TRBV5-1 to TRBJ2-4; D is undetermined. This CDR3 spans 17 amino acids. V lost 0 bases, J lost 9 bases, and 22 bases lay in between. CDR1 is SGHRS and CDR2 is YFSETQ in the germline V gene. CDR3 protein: CASSLDGSPGMLAIQYF. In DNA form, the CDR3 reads TGCGCCAGCAGCTTGGATGGCAGCCCAGGAATGCTCGCCATTCAGTACTTC. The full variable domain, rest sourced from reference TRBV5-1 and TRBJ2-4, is KAGVTQTPRYLIKTRGQQVTLSCSPISGHRSVSWYQQTPGQGLQFLFEYFSETQRNKGNFPGRFSGRQFSNSRSEMNVSTLELGDSALYLCASSLDGSPGMLAIQYFGAGTRLSVL.

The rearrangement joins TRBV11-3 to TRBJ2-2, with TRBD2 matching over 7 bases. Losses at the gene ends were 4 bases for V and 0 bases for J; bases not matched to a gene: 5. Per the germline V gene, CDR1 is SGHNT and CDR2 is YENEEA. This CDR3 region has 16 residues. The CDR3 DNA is TGTGCCAGCAGCTGGGGGGGGGTGGCGAACACCGGGGAGCTGTTTTTT. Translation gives CASSWGGVANTGELFF.

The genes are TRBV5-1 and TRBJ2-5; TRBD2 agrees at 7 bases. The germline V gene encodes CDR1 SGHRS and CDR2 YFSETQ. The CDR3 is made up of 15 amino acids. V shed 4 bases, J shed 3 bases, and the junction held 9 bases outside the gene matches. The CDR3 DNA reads TGCGCCAGCAGCATGAATTGGCTAGCGGAAGAGACCCAGTACTTC. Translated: CASSMNWLAEETQYF.

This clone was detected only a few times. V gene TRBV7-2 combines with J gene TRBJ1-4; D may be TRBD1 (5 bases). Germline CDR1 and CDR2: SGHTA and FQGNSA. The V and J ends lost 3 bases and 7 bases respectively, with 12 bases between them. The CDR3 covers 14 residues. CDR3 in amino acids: CASSLWQGTEKLFF. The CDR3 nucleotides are TGTGCCAGCAGCTTGTGGCAGGGTACTGAAAAACTGTTTTTT.

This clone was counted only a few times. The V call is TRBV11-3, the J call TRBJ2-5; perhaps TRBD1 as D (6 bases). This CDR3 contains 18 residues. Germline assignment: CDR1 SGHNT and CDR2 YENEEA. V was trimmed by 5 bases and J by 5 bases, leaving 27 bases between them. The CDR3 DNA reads TGTGCCAGCAGCACAATTACCGGGACCCACCGGGACACCGAGACCCAGTACTTC. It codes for CASSTITGTHRDTETQYF.

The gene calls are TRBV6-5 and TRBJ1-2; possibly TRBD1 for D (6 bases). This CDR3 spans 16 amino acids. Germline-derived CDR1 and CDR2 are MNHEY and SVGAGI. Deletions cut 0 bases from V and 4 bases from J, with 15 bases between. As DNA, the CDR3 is TGTGCCAGCAGTTACTCGGGACAACAGGGAAGCTATGGCTACACCTTC. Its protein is CASSYSGQQGSYGYTF.

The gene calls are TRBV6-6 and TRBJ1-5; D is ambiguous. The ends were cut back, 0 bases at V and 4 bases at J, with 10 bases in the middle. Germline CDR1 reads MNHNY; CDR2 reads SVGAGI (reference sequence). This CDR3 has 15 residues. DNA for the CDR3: TGTGCCAGCAGTTACTCGAGGGAAAGTAATCAGCCCCAGCATTTT. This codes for CASSYSRESNQPQHF.

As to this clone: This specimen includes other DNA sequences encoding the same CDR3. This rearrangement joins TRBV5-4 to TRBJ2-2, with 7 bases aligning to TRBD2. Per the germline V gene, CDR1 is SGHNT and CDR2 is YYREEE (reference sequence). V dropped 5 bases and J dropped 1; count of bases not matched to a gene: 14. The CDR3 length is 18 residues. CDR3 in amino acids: CASSPPTGGGGNTGELFF. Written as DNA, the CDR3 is TGTGCCAGCAGTCCGCCGACCGGCGGGGGAGGGAACACCGGGGAGCTGTTTTTT.

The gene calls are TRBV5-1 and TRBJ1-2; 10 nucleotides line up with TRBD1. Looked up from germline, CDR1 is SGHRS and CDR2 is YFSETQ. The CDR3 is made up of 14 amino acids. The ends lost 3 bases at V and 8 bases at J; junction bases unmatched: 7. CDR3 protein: CASSSSGTGVGYTF. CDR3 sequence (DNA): TGCGCCAGCAGCTCCTCCGGGACAGGGGTGGGCTACACCTTC.

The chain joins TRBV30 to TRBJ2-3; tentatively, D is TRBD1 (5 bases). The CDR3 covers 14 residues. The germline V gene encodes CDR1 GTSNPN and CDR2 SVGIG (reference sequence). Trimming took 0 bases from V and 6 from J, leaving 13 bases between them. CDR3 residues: CAWSVGQGGDTQYF. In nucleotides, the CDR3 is TGTGCCTGGAGTGTAGGGCAGGGCGGCGATACGCAGTATTTT. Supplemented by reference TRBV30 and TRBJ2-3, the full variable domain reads SQTIHQWPATLVQPVGSPLSLECTVEGTSNPNLYWYRQAAGRGLQLLFYSVGIGQISSEVPQNLSASRPQDRQFILSSKKLLLSDSGFYLCAWSVGQGGDTQYFGPGTRLTVL.

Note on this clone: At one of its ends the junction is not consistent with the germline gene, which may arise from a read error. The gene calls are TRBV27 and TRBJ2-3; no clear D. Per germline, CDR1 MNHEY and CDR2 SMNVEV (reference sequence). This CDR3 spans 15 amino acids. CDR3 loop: CASSFRPTRTDTQYF. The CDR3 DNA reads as TGTGCCAGCAGTTTCCGCCCTACACGCACAGATACGCAATATTTT.

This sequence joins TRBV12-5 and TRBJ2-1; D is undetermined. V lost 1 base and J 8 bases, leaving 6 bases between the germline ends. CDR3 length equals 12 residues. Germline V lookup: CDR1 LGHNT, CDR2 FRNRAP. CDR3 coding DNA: TGTGCTAGTGGTTTGGACAAGTATGAGCAGTTCTTC. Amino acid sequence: CASGLDKYEQFF.

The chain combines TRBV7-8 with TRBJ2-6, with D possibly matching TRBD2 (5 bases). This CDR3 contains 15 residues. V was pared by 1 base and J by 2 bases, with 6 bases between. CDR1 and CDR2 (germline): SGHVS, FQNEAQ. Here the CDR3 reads CASSLDGAGANVLTF. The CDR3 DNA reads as TGTGCCAGCAGCTTAGACGGGGCTGGGGCCAACGTCCTGACTTTC. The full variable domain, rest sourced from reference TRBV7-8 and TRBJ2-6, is GAGVSQSPRYKVAKRGQDVALRCDPISGHVSLFWYQQALGQGPEFLTYFQNEAQLDKSGLPSDRFFAERPEGSVSTLKIQRTQQEDSAVYLCASSLDGAGANVLTFGAGSRLTVL.

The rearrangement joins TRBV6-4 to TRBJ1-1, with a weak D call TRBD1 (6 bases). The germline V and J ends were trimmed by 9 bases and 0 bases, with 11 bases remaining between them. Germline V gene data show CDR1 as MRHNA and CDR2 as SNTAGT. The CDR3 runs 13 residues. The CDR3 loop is CARSGHLNTEAFF. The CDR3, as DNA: TGTGCCAGATCGGGACATTTGAACACTGAAGCTTTCTTT.

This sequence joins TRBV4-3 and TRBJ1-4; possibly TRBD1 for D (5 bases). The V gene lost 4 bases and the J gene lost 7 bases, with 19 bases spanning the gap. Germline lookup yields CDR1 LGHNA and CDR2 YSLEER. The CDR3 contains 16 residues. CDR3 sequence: CASSPRRGDTGEKLFF. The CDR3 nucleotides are TGCGCCAGCAGCCCAAGGAGGGGCGACACGGGTGAAAAACTGTTTTTT.

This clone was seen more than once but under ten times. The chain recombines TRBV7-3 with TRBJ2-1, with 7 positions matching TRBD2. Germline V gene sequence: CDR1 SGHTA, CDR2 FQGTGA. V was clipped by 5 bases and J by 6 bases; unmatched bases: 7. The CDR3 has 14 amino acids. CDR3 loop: CASSPRGGPNEQFF. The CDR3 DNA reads TGTGCCAGCAGCCCAAGGGGAGGGCCCAATGAGCAGTTCTTC.

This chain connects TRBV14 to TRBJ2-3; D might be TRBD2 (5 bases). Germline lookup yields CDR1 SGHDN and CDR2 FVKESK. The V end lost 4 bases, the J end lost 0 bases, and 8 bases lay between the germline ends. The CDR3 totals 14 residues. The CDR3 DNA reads TGTGCCAGCAGCCTAGCGTTTAGCACAGATACGCAGTATTTT. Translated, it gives CASSLAFSTDTQYF. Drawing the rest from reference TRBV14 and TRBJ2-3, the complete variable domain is EAGVTQFPSHSVIEKGQTVTLRCDPISGHDNLYWYRRVMGKEIKFLLHFVKESKQDESGMPNNRFLAERTGGTYSTLKVQPAELEDSGVYFCASSLAFSTDTQYFGPGTRLTVL.

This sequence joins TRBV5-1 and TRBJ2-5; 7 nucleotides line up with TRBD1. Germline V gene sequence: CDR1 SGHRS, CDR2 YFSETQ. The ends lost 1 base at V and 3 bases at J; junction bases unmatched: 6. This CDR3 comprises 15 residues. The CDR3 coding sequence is TGCGCCAGCAGCTTGTTCGACAGGGAAGAAGAGACCCAGTACTTC. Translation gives CASSLFDREEETQYF.

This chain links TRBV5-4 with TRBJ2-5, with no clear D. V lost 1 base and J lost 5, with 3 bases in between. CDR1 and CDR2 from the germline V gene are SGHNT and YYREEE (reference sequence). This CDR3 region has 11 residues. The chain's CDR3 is CASSLSETQYF. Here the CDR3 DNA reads TGTGCCAGCAGCTTGAGCGAGACCCAGTACTTC.

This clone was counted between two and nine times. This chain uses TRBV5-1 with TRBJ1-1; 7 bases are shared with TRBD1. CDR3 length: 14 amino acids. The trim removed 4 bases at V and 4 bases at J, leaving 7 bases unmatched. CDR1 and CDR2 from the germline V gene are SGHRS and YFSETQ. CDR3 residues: CASSEGGAGTEAFF. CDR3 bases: TGCGCCAGCAGCGAAGGGGGCGCCGGCACTGAAGCTTTCTTT.